This is a list of T cell receptor beta chains from one sample in a study of T cell changes during pregnancy in multiple sclerosis. Profiled with immunoSEQ multiplex PCR; TCRdb holds only in-frame clones, not every one. Altogether roughly 83,000 clones are present, 91% being singletons, with the ten largest covering 3.5%. The sample here was PBMCs, taken in the first trimester of pregnancy. These receptors were obtained from a female donor in good health, serving as a control in a pregnancy study. Some clones in this sample may be carry-over from other donors' samples. Each CDR3 is given with its conserved first and last residue.

TRBV28	TRBJ1-5	CASSPGGNQPQHF
TRBV5-1	TRBJ1-5	CASSLAPQTGGNQPQHF
TRBV6-4	TRBJ2-5	CASSDHTPPQETQYF
TRBV27	TRBJ2-3	CASSSPSAGEVDTQYF
TRBV27	TRBJ1-5	CASRRQGQGQPQHF
TRBV11-1	TRBJ1-1	CASSLGPYDTEAFF
TRBV9	TRBJ2-1	CASSVDRERSNEQFF
TRBV19	TRBJ2-1	CASSIATSGSGEQFF
TRBV6-5	TRBJ1-2	CASSRTGGGGYTF
TRBV2	TRBJ2-7	CASSALTGFYEQYF
TRBV6-5	TRBJ2-3	CASRKLDRDQIF
TRBV5-1	TRBJ2-1	CASSAPGTGLRNEQFF
TRBV2	TRBJ2-7	CASNLAGGSYEQYF
TRBV6-5	TRBJ1-1	CASSRSGTANTEAFF
TRBV13	TRBJ2-7	CASSQRTGVYEQYF
TRBV7-9	TRBJ2-5	CASSPRGRGETQYF
TRBV4-1	TRBJ2-1	CASKKGGGALNEQFF
TRBV28	TRBJ2-1	CASGGGGAFFEQFF
TRBV9	TRBJ2-2	CASSGVAGSYTGELFF
TRBV9	TRBJ1-3	CASSLGGGGLISGNTIYF
TRBV6-5	TRBJ1-5	CASRETKYSNQPQHF
TRBV5-1	TRBJ2-2	CASSLGQYTGELFF
TRBV7-2	TRBJ2-7	CASSSIRLSGVKQYF